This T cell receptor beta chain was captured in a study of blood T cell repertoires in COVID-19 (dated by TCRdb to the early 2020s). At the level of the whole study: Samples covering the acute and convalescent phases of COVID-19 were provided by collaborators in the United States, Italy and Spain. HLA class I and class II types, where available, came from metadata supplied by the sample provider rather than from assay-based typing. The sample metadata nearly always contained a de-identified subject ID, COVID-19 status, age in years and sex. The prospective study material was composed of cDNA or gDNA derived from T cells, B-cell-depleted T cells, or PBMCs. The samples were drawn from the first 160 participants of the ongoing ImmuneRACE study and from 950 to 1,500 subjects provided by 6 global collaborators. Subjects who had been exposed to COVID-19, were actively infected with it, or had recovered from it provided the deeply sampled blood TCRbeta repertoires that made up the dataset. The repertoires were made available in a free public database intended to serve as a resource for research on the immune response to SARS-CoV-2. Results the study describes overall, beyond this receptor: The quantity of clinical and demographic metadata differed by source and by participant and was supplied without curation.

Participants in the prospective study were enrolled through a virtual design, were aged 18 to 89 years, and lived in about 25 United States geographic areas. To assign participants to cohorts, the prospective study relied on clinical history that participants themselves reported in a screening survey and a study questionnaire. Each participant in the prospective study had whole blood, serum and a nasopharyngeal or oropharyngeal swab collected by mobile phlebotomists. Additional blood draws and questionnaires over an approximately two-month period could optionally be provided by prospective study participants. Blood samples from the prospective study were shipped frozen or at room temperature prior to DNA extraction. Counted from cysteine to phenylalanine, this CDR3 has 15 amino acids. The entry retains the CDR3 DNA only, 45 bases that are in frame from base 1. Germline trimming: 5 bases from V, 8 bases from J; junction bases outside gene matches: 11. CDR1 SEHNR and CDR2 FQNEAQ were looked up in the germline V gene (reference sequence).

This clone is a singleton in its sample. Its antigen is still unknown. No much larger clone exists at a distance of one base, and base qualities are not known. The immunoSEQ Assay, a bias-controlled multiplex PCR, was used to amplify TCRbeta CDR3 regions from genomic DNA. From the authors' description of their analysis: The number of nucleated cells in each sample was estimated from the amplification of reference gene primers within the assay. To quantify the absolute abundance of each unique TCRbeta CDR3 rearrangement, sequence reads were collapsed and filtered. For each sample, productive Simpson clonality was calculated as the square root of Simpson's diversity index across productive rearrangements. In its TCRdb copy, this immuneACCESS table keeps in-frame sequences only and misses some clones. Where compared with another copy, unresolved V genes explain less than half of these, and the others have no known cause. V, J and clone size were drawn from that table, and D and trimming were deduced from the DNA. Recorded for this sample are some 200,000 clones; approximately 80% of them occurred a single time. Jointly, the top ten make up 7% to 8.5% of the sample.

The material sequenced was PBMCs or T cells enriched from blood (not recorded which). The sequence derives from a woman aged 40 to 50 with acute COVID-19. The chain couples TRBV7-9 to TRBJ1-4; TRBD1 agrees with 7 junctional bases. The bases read TGTGCCAGCAGCCCGGGAGACAGGGAGGTCGAAAAACTGTTTTTT. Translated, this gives CASSPGDREVEKLFF.